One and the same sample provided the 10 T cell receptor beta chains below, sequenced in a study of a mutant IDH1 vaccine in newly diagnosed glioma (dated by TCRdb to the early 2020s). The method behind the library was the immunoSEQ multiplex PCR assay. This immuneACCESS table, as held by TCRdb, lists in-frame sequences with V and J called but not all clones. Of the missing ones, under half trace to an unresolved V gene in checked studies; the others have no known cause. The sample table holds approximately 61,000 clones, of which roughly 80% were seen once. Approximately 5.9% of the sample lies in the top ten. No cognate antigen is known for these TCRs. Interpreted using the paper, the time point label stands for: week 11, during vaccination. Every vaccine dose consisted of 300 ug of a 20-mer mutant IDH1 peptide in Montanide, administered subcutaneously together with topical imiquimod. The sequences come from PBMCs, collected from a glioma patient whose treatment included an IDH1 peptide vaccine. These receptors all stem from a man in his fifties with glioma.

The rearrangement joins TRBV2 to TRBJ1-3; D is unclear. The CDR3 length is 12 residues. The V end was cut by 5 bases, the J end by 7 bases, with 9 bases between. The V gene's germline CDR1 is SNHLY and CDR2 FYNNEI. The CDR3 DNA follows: TGTGCCAGCAGTACGGACGGGAACACCATATATTTT. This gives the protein CASSTDGNTIYF.

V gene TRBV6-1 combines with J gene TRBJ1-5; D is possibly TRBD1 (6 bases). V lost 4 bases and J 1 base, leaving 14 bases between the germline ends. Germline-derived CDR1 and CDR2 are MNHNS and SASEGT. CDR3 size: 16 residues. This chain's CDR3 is CASSVTGAGSNQPQHF. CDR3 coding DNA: TGTGCCAGCAGTGTGACGGGGGCAGGGAGCAATCAGCCCCAGCATTTT.

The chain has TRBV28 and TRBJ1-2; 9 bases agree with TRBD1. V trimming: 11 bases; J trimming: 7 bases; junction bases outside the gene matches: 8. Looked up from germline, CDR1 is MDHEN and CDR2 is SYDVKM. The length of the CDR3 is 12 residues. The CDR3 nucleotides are TGTGCCGTTCCTGGGACAGGGTTTGGCTACACCTTC. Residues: CAVPGTGFGYTF.

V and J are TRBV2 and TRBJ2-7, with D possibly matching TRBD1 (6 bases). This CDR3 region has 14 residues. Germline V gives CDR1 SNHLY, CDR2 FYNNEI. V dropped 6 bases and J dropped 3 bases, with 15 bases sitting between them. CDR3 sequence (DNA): TGTGCCAGCAGCGAGGGACAAATAGACTACGAGCAGTACTTC. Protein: CASSEGQIDYEQYF.

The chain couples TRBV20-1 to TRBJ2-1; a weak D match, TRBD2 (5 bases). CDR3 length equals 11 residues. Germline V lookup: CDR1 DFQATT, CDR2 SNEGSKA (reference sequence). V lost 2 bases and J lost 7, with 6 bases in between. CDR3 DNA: TGCAGTGCTAGAAGAGGGAATGAGCAGTTCTTC. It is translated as CSARRGNEQFF.

As DNA, the CDR3 is TGTGCCAGCAGCCGACAAACTGTCTCTGGGGCCAACGTCCTGACTTTC. Its translation: CASSRQTVSGANVLTF. The chain couples TRBV5-6 to TRBJ2-6, with D hard to call. Trimming stripped 4 bases from V and 0 bases from J, with 11 bases between. Germline V gives CDR1 SGHDT, CDR2 YYEEEE. This CDR3 comprises 16 residues.

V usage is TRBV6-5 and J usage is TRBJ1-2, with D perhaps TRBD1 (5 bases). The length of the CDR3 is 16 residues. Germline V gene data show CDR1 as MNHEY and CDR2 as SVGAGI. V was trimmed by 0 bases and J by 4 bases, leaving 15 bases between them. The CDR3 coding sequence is TGTGCCAGCAGTTACTCCCCCTCAGGGACCGCCTATGGCTACACCTTC. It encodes CASSYSPSGTAYGYTF.

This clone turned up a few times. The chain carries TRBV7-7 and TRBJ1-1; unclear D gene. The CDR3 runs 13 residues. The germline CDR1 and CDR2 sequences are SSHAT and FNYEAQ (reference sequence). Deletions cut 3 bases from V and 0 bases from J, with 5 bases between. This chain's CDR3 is CASSLSMNTEAFF. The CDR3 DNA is TGTGCCAGCAGCTTGAGCATGAACACTGAAGCTTTCTTT.

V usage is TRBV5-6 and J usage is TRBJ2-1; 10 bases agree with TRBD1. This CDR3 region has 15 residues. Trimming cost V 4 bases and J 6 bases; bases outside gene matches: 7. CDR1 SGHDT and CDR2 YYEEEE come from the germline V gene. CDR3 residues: CASSPGTGEANEQFF. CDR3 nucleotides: TGTGCCAGCAGCCCCGGGACAGGGGAGGCCAATGAGCAGTTCTTC.

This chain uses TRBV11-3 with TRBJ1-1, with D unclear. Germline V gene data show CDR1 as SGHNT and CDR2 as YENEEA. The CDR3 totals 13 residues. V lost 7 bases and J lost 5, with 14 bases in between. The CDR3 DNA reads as TGTGCCAGCACCTCTCCGGGCAGGACTGAAGCTTTCTTT. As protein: CASTSPGRTEAFF.